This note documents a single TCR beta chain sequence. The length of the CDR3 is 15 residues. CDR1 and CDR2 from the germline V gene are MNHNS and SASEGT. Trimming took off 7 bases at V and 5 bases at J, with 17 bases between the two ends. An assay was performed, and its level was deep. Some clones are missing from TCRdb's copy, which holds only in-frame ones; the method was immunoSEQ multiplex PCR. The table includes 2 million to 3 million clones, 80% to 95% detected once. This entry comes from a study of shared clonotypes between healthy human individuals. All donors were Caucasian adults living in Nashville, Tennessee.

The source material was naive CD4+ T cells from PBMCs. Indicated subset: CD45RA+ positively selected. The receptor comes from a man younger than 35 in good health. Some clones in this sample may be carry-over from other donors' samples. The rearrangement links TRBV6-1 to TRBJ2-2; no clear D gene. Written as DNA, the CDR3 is TGTGCCAGCACCGGTAACAGTCGAATTACCGGGGAGCTGTTTTTT. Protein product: CASTGNSRITGELFF.